A selection of T cell receptor beta chains follows, all from one sample in a study of cytomegalovirus exposure and HLA in healthy donors. Sequencing used immunoSEQ multiplex PCR; TCRdb keeps in-frame clones, though not all of them. The sample shows 150,000 or so clones, roughly 80% of them seen only once. The sample consisted of PBMCs. The source of these receptors is a female donor in good health and CMV-seronegative. CDR3s include the opening cysteine and the closing phenylalanine or tryptophan. The D gene is left open where the match is weak. A clone size is listed for some rows: how often the clone was seen (once, few, many), or a class if it is expanded.

abundance,j_gene,v_gene,d_gene,CDR3nt,CDR3aa
few,TRBJ1-2,TRBV9,.,TGTGCCAGCAGCGACGACCCGGTCGGGTATGGCTACACCTTC,CASSDDPVGYGYTF
.,TRBJ2-3,TRBV9,.,TGTGCCAGCAGCGGGGCGGAGGGCCACACAGATACGCAGTATTTT,CASSGAEGHTDTQYF
.,TRBJ2-5,TRBV9,TRBD2,TGTGCCAGCAGCGTAGAATGGACTAGCGGGAGCCAAGAGACCCAGTACTTC,CASSVEWTSGSQETQYF
.,TRBJ2-1,TRBV5-4,TRBD2,TGTGCCAGCAGCTTGATAGGGGCGGGAGGAGGGTACAATGAGCAGTTCTTC,CASSLIGAGGGYNEQFF
few,TRBJ1-1,TRBV4-1,.,TGCGCCAGCAGCCAAGGGGGGGATACCAACACTGAAGCTTTCTTT,CASSQGGDTNTEAFF
.,TRBJ2-7,TRBV7-2,TRBD2,TGTGCCAGCAGCTTAGGAGCGGGGGGGGCCTACGAGCAGTACTTC,CASSLGAGGAYEQYF
.,TRBJ2-3,TRBV5-4,TRBD2,TGTGCCAGCAGCTTGGGCGGGGGTTCAGATACGCAGTATTTT,CASSLGGGSDTQYF
.,TRBJ2-7,TRBV5-6,.,TGTGCCAGCAGCTTGCCGGGGTGGTACGAGCAGTACTTC,CASSLPGWYEQYF
.,TRBJ2-7,TRBV18,TRBD1,TGTGCCAGCTCGCCGGGACAGGGTGTGGGCTTGGACTTC,CASSPGQGVGLDF
.,TRBJ2-3,TRBV29-1,.,TGCAGCGTTCCCGGGGTCCTAATCACAGATACGCAGTATTTT,CSVPGVLITDTQYF
.,TRBJ1-5,TRBV19,.,TGTGCCAGTAGTATAGTTGGGGGCTATAGCAATCAGCCCCAGCATTTT,CASSIVGGYSNQPQHF
once,TRBJ1-1,TRBV6-5,.,TGTGCCAGCAGTTACTCGTCAGGGCTGAACCCTGAAGCTTTCTTT,CASSYSSGLNPEAFF
.,TRBJ2-1,TRBV2,TRBD2,TGTGCCAGCAGTGAATCCCCCCCTAGGCTAGCGGGGGGGCTGGACAATGAGCAGTTCTTC,CASSESPPRLAGGLDNEQFF
.,TRBJ2-7,TRBV6-6,TRBD1,TGTGCCAGCAGTCCCCCGGGACAGGGTACCTACGAGCAGTACTTC,CASSPPGQGTYEQYF
.,TRBJ1-2,TRBV28,.,TGTGCCAGCAGTTTAAGTTCTGCCGGGGCTAACTATGGCTACACCTTC,CASSLSSAGANYGYTF
.,TRBJ2-1,TRBV6-5,.,TGTGCCAGCAGTTACTCCGGCAGGGTCTACAATGAGCAGTTCTTC,CASSYSGRVYNEQFF
.,TRBJ2-7,TRBV5-6,TRBD2,TGTGCCAGCAGCTTCAGGCGGGGGTTGACTAGCGGGAGCTACGAGCAGTACTTC,CASSFRRGLTSGSYEQYF
.,TRBJ2-7,TRBV6-1,.,TGTGCCAGCAGTGAACGGGCAGGGGTTCGCGAGCAGTACTTC,CASSERAGVREQYF
once,TRBJ2-7,TRBV5-1,TRBD1,TGCGCCAGCAGCTACGGCGACAGGGGTTCCGAGCAGTACTTC,CASSYGDRGSEQYF
.,TRBJ2-3,TRBV30,.,TGTGCCTGGAGTCCTCCCACAGATACGCAGTATTTT,CAWSPPTDTQYF
once,TRBJ2-2,TRBV18,.,TGTGCCAGCTCCCTTAAGACAAACGTTAAGTTCCAGAACACCGGGGAGCTGTTTTTT,CASSLKTNVKFQNTGELFF
.,TRBJ2-1,TRBV11-3,.,TGTGCCAGCAGCCAGGGCGGGACCCACAATGAGCAGTTCTTC,CASSQGGTHNEQFF